These T cell receptor beta chains were read from a single sample in a study of cytotoxic CD8 clonotypes in ibrutinib-treated CLL. The data were produced by immunoSEQ multiplex PCR, yet TCRdb's version contains in-frame clones alone and is incomplete. This table holds about 200,000 clones, nearly 80% found once. The starting material was PBMCs, obtained after 12 months of ibrutinib treatment. Receptors originate from a human donor with chronic lymphocytic leukemia. The CDR3 runs from the conserved cysteine through the conserved F or W. A D gene is named only where the DNA matches it firmly. Size is omitted from some rows. Given values are once, few, many or a class for expanded clones.

TRBJ1-2 - - TRBV9 CASSPRNWGGYTF TGTGCCAGCAGCCCCCGGAATTGGGGTGGCTACACCTTC
TRBJ2-3 TRBD1 - TRBV4-1 CASSHPTRGRGTDTQYF TGCGCCAGCAGCCACCCTACGAGGGGGCGAGGCACAGATACGCAGTATTTT
TRBJ2-2 TRBD1 - TRBV7-6 CASSFRTGARSANTGELFF TGTGCCAGCAGCTTCCGGACAGGGGCGCGAAGCGCGAACACCGGGGAGCTGTTTTTT
TRBJ2-1 - - TRBV12-5 CASGLPGSSYNEQFF TGTGCTAGTGGTTTGCCAGGGAGCTCCTACAATGAGCAGTTCTTC
TRBJ1-2 TRBD1 - TRBV14 CASSLHGQGAWPIGYTF TGTGCCAGCAGCCTGCACGGACAGGGGGCTTGGCCTATCGGCTACACCTTC
TRBJ2-5 TRBD2 - TRBV6-1 CAIIGTSGTWETQYF TGTGCCATCATTGGGACTAGCGGGACCTGGGAGACCCAGTACTTC
TRBJ2-7 - - TRBV6-5 CASSQGPYEQYF TGTGCCAGCAGTCAGGGCCCCTACGAGCAGTACTTC
TRBJ2-5 TRBD2 - TRBV6-1 CASSEATGGLQETQYF TGTGCCAGCAGTGAAGCGACGGGGGGGCTCCAAGAGACCCAGTACTTC
TRBJ2-7 - - TRBV4-1 CASSQEQNYEQYF TGCGCCAGCAGCCAAGAACAGAACTACGAGCAGTACTTC
TRBJ2-4 - - TRBV7-9 CASSPSGIPLAKNIQYF TGTGCCAGCAGCCCATCCGGGATCCCGCTAGCCAAAAACATTCAGTACTTC
TRBJ2-7 - few TRBV5-1 CASSPAGTASSYEQYF TGCGCCAGCAGCCCCGCCGGGACGGCCAGCTCCTACGAGCAGTACTTC
TRBJ1-2 - few TRBV7-9 CASSSSAMSYGYTF TGTGCCAGCAGCTCGTCAGCAATGAGCTATGGCTACACCTTC
TRBJ2-7 - - TRBV9 CASSASIGDEQYF TGTGCCAGCAGCGCTAGCATTGGGGACGAGCAGTACTTC
TRBJ1-1 - - TRBV7-8 CASSLVGALMNTEAFF TGTGCCAGCAGCTTAGTTGGGGCTCTTATGAACACTGAAGCTTTCTTT
TRBJ2-2 - - TRBV7-6 CASSLSVAGELFF TGTGCCAGCAGCTTATCAGTTGCGGGGGAGCTGTTTTTT
TRBJ2-2 TRBD1 few TRBV30 CAWSNRGAGELFF TGTGCCTGGAGTAACAGGGGGGCCGGGGAGCTGTTTTTT
TRBJ2-4 - - TRBV6-5 CASSYTDGLGKNIQYF TGTGCCAGCAGTTACACGGACGGGTTAGGCAAAAACATTCAGTACTTC
TRBJ2-1 TRBD2 - TRBV27 CASSLPTSGGFNEQFF TGTGCCAGCAGCCTCCCTACTAGCGGGGGGTTCAATGAGCAGTTCTTC
TRBJ2-1 - - TRBV10-3 CATRRLDTGLPNEQFF TGTGCCACGAGAAGGCTGGACACCGGACTACCCAATGAGCAGTTCTTC
TRBJ1-1 - - TRBV18 CASSPTSGGMNTEAFF TGTGCCAGCTCACCTACCTCGGGGGGAATGAACACTGAAGCTTTCTTT
TRBJ1-5 - once TRBV27 CASSFQPNQPQHF TGTGCCAGCAGTTTCCAGCCCAATCAGCCCCAGCATTTT
TRBJ2-3 TRBD2 - TRBV27 CASSPSLAGGPLDSTDTQYF TGTGCCAGCAGTCCCTCACTAGCGGGGGGCCCCCTCGACAGCACAGATACGCAGTATTTT
TRBJ2-4 - - TRBV5-6 CASAGENIQYF TGTGCCAGCGCCGGGGAAAACATTCAGTACTTC
TRBJ2-2 TRBD1 - TRBV2 CASSGHGTDTGELFF TGTGCCAGCAGTGGACATGGGACAGACACCGGGGAGCTGTTTTTT
TRBJ1-1 - - TRBV7-2 CASNTQVGTEAFF TGTGCCAGCAACACCCAGGTCGGAACTGAAGCTTTCTTT
TRBJ1-1 - - TRBV5-1 CASSPGGLNTEAFF TGCGCCAGCAGTCCCGGGGGCCTGAACACTGAAGCTTTCTTT
TRBJ2-3 - - TRBV11-3 CASSYLGADTQYF TGTGCCAGCAGCTACCTGGGGGCAGATACGCAGTATTTT
TRBJ2-2 - - TRBV7-8 CASAPVGVGYTGELFF TGTGCCAGTGCCCCCGTGGGGGTGGGTTACACCGGGGAGCTGTTTTTT
TRBJ2-7 TRBD1 - TRBV6-7 CASSPHWTGDGYEQYF TGTGCCAGCAGTCCACACTGGACAGGGGACGGCTACGAGCAGTACTTC
TRBJ2-7 TRBD2 - TRBV7-9 CASSAALAGGTAEQYF TGTGCCAGCAGCGCTGCCCTAGCGGGAGGCACGGCCGAGCAGTACTTC
TRBJ2-5 TRBD2 - TRBV7-8 CASSLGLAGETQYF TGTGCCAGCAGCTTGGGACTAGCGGGAGAGACCCAGTACTTC
TRBJ2-2 - - TRBV5-4 CASSLYTGELFF TGTGCCAGCAGCCTCTACACCGGGGAGCTGTTTTTT
TRBJ2-3 TRBD1 once TRBV6-6 CASRSGQGLADTQYF TGTGCCAGCAGATCGGGACAGGGCTTGGCAGATACGCAGTATTTT
TRBJ2-3 TRBD2 - TRBV7-8 CASSSGLAGGVGRQYF TGTGCCAGCAGCTCGGGACTAGCGGGTGGGGTAGGTAGGCAGTATTTT
TRBJ2-7 TRBD1 - TRBV4-1 CASSSRDRAYEQYF TGCGCCAGCAGCAGCCGGGACAGGGCCTACGAGCAGTACTTC
TRBJ2-2 TRBD1 few TRBV18 CASSPRTGYKTGELFF TGTGCCAGCTCACCGAGGACAGGGTATAAGACCGGGGAGCTGTTTTTT
TRBJ2-7 TRBD1 - TRBV5-6 CASSPPGQTYEQYF TGTGCCAGCAGCCCACCGGGACAGACCTACGAGCAGTACTTC
TRBJ2-2 - - TRBV5-4 CASRDTQGLPTGELFF TGTGCCAGCAGAGATACCCAGGGCTTACCAACCGGGGAGCTGTTTTTT
TRBJ1-4 - - TRBV5-6 CASSLAGGENEKLFF TGTGCCAGCAGCTTGGCCGGGGGCGAAAATGAAAAACTGTTTTTT
TRBJ1-4 TRBD1 few TRBV18 CASSPPMGQREKLFF TGTGCCAGCTCACCACCGATGGGACAGCGCGAAAAACTGTTTTTT
TRBJ2-5 TRBD1 - TRBV6-1 CASSFTGVETQYF TGTGCCAGCAGTTTTACAGGGGTAGAGACCCAGTACTTC
TRBJ2-1 - - TRBV7-8 CASSPQGASYNEQFF TGTGCCAGCAGCCCGCAGGGAGCTAGCTACAATGAGCAGTTCTTC
TRBJ2-7 TRBD2 - TRBV28 CASSTTGLATTREYF TGTGCCAGCAGTACCACGGGACTAGCGACTACGAGGGAGTACTTC
TRBJ1-2 - - TRBV10-1 CASSEGGYLNYGYTF TGCGCCAGCAGTGAAGGGGGTTACCTGAACTATGGCTACACCTTC
TRBJ2-7 TRBD1 - TRBV7-2 CASSGTGEEQYF TGTGCCAGCAGCGGGACAGGGGAAGAGCAGTACTTC
TRBJ2-3 TRBD2 - TRBV19 CASSSPSGRARVDTQYF TGTGCCAGTAGTTCTCCGAGCGGGAGGGCTAGGGTCGATACGCAGTATTTT
TRBJ1-5 - - TRBV9 CASSAAGGSGTPQHF TGTGCCAGCAGCGCCGCTGGGGGCAGTGGGACGCCCCAGCATTTT
TRBJ2-1 TRBD2 once TRBV15 CATSRGPRTSFVEQFF TGTGCCACCAGCAGAGGTCCTAGGACTAGTTTTGTTGAGCAGTTCTTC
TRBJ2-5 - - TRBV30 CAWRSRGRGGAETQYF TGTGCCTGGAGGAGTCGGGGCAGGGGAGGAGCAGAGACCCAGTACTTC
TRBJ2-2 - - TRBV6-5 CASRWEYTGELFF TGTGCCAGCAGGTGGGAGTACACCGGGGAGCTGTTTTTT
TRBJ2-1 TRBD1 few TRBV28 CASSLAGTAGNEQFF TGTGCCAGCAGTTTAGCAGGGACAGCTGGCAATGAGCAGTTCTTC
TRBJ2-1 - - TRBV5-1 CASSKVVTEQFF TGCGCCAGCAGCAAAGTAGTTACTGAGCAGTTCTTC
TRBJ2-7 - once TRBV19 CASSIAPGSPVFAYEQYF TGTGCCAGTAGTATAGCTCCAGGGTCTCCGGTTTTCGCCTACGAGCAGTACTTC